This T cell receptor beta chain originates from a study of blood T cell repertoires in COVID-19. Many counts were recorded for this clone. The identical CDR3 is also encoded by other nucleotide sequences in the sample. Sequencing was performed with immunoSEQ multiplex PCR; in TCRdb, only in-frame clones are kept and a portion is missing. The table lists approximately 280,000 clones, about 90% of them singletons. V lost 5 bases to trimming and J lost 4 bases; unmatched junction nucleotides: 2. Germline V gene sequence: CDR1 SGHAT, CDR2 FQNNGV. The CDR3 consists of 14 residues. The sequence was obtained from a woman between 55 and 75 years old who had recovered from COVID-19. V gene TRBV11-2 combines with J gene TRBJ2-2, with 9 bases fitting TRBD1. The sequenced sample was PBMCs or T cells enriched from blood (not recorded which). CDR3 in amino acids: CASSLDRGTGELFF. CDR3 in DNA: TGTGCCAGCAGCCTGGACAGGGGCACCGGGGAGCTGTTTTTT.